These T cell receptor beta chains were read from a single sample in a study of T-cell reconstitution after alpha-beta-depleted transplantation in children. TCRdb recomputed calls from the PCR reads with MiXCR, one row per CDR3 protein. The table records roughly 170,000 distinct CDR3 sequences, over 5.5% of them present only once. Sequences were derived from PBMCs from the stem cell graft donor, sampled from the stem cell graft. Source of these receptors: a human donor who donated a stem cell graft to a child with Wiskott-Aldrich syndrome. Both conserved end residues are part of each CDR3. The order of the fields is J gene, V gene, D gene, clone size, CDR3 protein, CDR3 DNA. D genes are given only for firm matches. Some rows mark clone size as missing; the rest say once, few, many or name a class of expanded clone.

j_gene: TRBJ2-6; v_gene: TRBV10-3; d_gene: .; abundance: many; CDR3aa: CAISELLPGPGANVLTF; CDR3nt: TGTGCCATCAGTGAGTTGCTACCGGGGCCTGGGGCCAACGTCCTGACTTTC
j_gene: TRBJ2-1; v_gene: TRBV5-1; d_gene: TRBD1; abundance: many; CDR3aa: CASSQDRAYNEQFF; CDR3nt: TGCGCCAGTAGTCAGGACAGGGCCTACAATGAGCAGTTCTTC
j_gene: TRBJ2-1; v_gene: TRBV7-9; d_gene: .; abundance: few; CDR3aa: CASSPQPNEQFF; CDR3nt: TGTGCCAGCAGCCCTCAACCCAATGAGCAGTTCTTC
j_gene: TRBJ2-1; v_gene: TRBV7-6; d_gene: .; abundance: few; CDR3aa: CASSLARDGTVARDEQFF; CDR3nt: TGTGCCAGCAGCTTGGCAAGGGACGGGACCGTTGCCAGAGATGAGCAGTTCTTC
j_gene: TRBJ1-3; v_gene: TRBV3-1; d_gene: .; abundance: many; CDR3aa: CASGIGDAGNTIYF; CDR3nt: TGTGCCAGCGGTATAGGGGACGCAGGCAACACCATATATTTT
j_gene: TRBJ2-7; v_gene: TRBV29-1; d_gene: .; abundance: many; CDR3aa: CSVPGGTGRGEQYF; CDR3nt: TGCAGCGTCCCGGGGGGGACAGGGAGGGGAGAGCAGTACTTC
j_gene: TRBJ2-3; v_gene: TRBV5-1; d_gene: .; abundance: many; CDR3aa: CASSLEEAGTDTQYF; CDR3nt: TGCGCCAGCAGCTTGGAGGAGGCCGGGACAGATACGCAGTATTTT
j_gene: TRBJ1-1; v_gene: TRBV6-2/TRBV6-3; d_gene: .; abundance: many; CDR3aa: CASSQRRGAMNTEAFF; CDR3nt: TGTGCCAGCAGTCAACGCCGCGGGGCAATGAACACTGAAGCTTTCTTT
j_gene: TRBJ2-7; v_gene: TRBV3-1; d_gene: .; abundance: many; CDR3aa: CASSPPRKGLLPNEQYF; CDR3nt: TGTGCCAGCAGCCCCCCCCGCAAGGGTCTTCTACCTAACGAGCAGTACTTC
j_gene: TRBJ1-5; v_gene: TRBV6-2/TRBV6-3; d_gene: .; abundance: .; CDR3aa: CASSLPLLAQHF; CDR3nt: TGTGCCAGCAGTCTCCCTCTACTCGCCCAGCATTTT
j_gene: TRBJ2-1; v_gene: TRBV3-1; d_gene: TRBD2; abundance: many; CDR3aa: CASSPKIGLAGWSRREQFF; CDR3nt: TGTGCCAGCAGCCCCAAGATTGGACTAGCGGGATGGAGTAGACGTGAGCAGTTCTTC
j_gene: TRBJ2-7; v_gene: TRBV13; d_gene: TRBD2; abundance: few; CDR3aa: CASSLWGLAGGQWYEQYF; CDR3nt: TGTGCCAGCAGCTTATGGGGACTAGCGGGGGGACAATGGTACGAGCAGTACTTC
j_gene: TRBJ2-1; v_gene: TRBV27; d_gene: .; abundance: many; CDR3aa: CASSPFGGTSYNEQFF; CDR3nt: TGTGCCAGCAGCCCATTTGGGGGAACCTCCTACAATGAGCAGTTCTTC
j_gene: TRBJ2-1; v_gene: TRBV6-2/TRBV6-3; d_gene: .; abundance: few; CDR3aa: CASTSRTLQYNEQFF; CDR3nt: TGTGCCAGCACCTCCCGGACCCTCCAGTACAATGAGCAGTTCTTC
j_gene: TRBJ1-2; v_gene: TRBV20-1; d_gene: .; abundance: many; CDR3aa: CSAREKSYGYTF; CDR3nt: TGCAGTGCTAGAGAGAAGAGCTATGGCTACACCTTC
j_gene: TRBJ1-2; v_gene: TRBV7-2; d_gene: .; abundance: many; CDR3aa: CASSLGGTANYGYTF; CDR3nt: TGTGCCAGCAGCTTAGGGGGGACTGCTAACTATGGCTACACCTTC
j_gene: TRBJ2-3; v_gene: TRBV12-3/TRBV12-4; d_gene: TRBD2; abundance: many; CDR3aa: CASSSRSSGLDTQYF; CDR3nt: TGTGCCAGCAGTTCCCGGTCTAGCGGGTTAGATACGCAGTATTTT
j_gene: TRBJ1-5; v_gene: TRBV5-1; d_gene: .; abundance: many; CDR3aa: CASSSDINQPQHF; CDR3nt: TGCGCCAGCAGCTCTGACATAAATCAGCCCCAGCATTTT
j_gene: TRBJ2-7; v_gene: TRBV5-1; d_gene: TRBD1; abundance: .; CDR3aa: CASYDRGVPYEQYF; CDR3nt: TGCGCCAGCTACGACAGGGGAGTGCCCTACGAGCAGTACTTC
j_gene: TRBJ1-4; v_gene: TRBV2; d_gene: TRBD1; abundance: many; CDR3aa: CASSYERDRGDSDEKLFF; CDR3nt: TGTGCCAGCAGTTACGAAAGGGACAGGGGTGATTCGGATGAAAAACTGTTTTTT
j_gene: TRBJ2-7; v_gene: TRBV12-3/TRBV12-4; d_gene: TRBD1; abundance: many; CDR3aa: CASSLGQGAGEQYF; CDR3nt: TGTGCCAGCAGTTTAGGCCAGGGGGCGGGTGAGCAGTACTTC
j_gene: TRBJ1-6; v_gene: TRBV12-3/TRBV12-4; d_gene: TRBD1; abundance: many; CDR3aa: CASRLTGPYNSPLHF; CDR3nt: TGTGCCAGCAGACTGACAGGGCCTTATAATTCACCCCTCCACTTT
j_gene: TRBJ2-1; v_gene: TRBV12-3/TRBV12-4; d_gene: .; abundance: many; CDR3aa: CASDLAPNPLEQFF; CDR3nt: TGTGCCAGCGACCTTGCTCCGAATCCGTTGGAGCAGTTCTTC
j_gene: TRBJ2-1; v_gene: TRBV18; d_gene: TRBD2; abundance: .; CDR3aa: CASSPYRRGESNEQFF; CDR3nt: TGTGCCAGCTCACCGTATAGGCGGGGGGAATCGAATGAGCAGTTCTTC
j_gene: TRBJ2-5; v_gene: TRBV12-3/TRBV12-4; d_gene: TRBD1; abundance: many; CDR3aa: CASSPRQGETQYF; CDR3nt: TGTGCCAGCAGCCCCAGACAGGGAGAGACCCAGTACTTC
j_gene: TRBJ2-1; v_gene: TRBV25-1; d_gene: .; abundance: many; CDR3aa: CASSSSASLSYNEQFF; CDR3nt: .
j_gene: TRBJ2-6; v_gene: TRBV24-1; d_gene: .; abundance: many; CDR3aa: CATSDGGANVLTF; CDR3nt: TGTGCCACCAGTGATGGTGGGGCCAACGTCCTGACTTTC
j_gene: TRBJ2-1; v_gene: TRBV20-1; d_gene: TRBD1; abundance: many; CDR3aa: CSAPRDSYNEQFF; CDR3nt: TGCAGTGCTCCCCGGGACAGTTACAATGAGCAGTTCTTC
j_gene: TRBJ2-7; v_gene: TRBV29-1; d_gene: TRBD1; abundance: .; CDR3aa: CSVLRGQGDEQYF; CDR3nt: TGCAGCGTCCTTCGCGGACAGGGCGACGAGCAGTACTTC
j_gene: TRBJ2-3; v_gene: TRBV28; d_gene: TRBD2; abundance: many; CDR3aa: CASSSHLGRGDPTFTDTQYF; CDR3nt: TGTGCCAGCAGTTCTCATTTAGGGCGGGGGGACCCAACTTTCACAGATACGCAGTATTTT
j_gene: TRBJ2-1; v_gene: TRBV7-9; d_gene: TRBD2; abundance: many; CDR3aa: CASGTSGGDNEQFF; CDR3nt: TGTGCCAGCGGTACTAGCGGGGGTGATAATGAGCAGTTCTTC
j_gene: TRBJ2-7; v_gene: TRBV10-2; d_gene: .; abundance: many; CDR3aa: CASSELRSLYEQYF; CDR3nt: TGCGCCAGCAGTGAGCTGCGCTCCCTCTACGAGCAGTACTTC
j_gene: TRBJ2-5; v_gene: TRBV29-1; d_gene: .; abundance: many; CDR3aa: CSVDQGSGRETQYF; CDR3nt: TGCAGCGTTGACCAGGGTAGTGGAAGAGAGACCCAGTACTTC
j_gene: TRBJ2-5; v_gene: TRBV18; d_gene: TRBD2; abundance: .; CDR3aa: CASSPASGGSARETQYF; CDR3nt: TGTGCCAGCTCACCGGCCTCGGGGGGTTCCGCCCGGGAGACCCAGTACTTC
j_gene: TRBJ2-7; v_gene: TRBV3-1; d_gene: .; abundance: many; CDR3aa: CASSAKKSSASYEQYF; CDR3nt: TGTGCCAGCAGCGCTAAAAAATCTAGCGCGTCCTACGAGCAGTACTTC
j_gene: TRBJ2-3; v_gene: TRBV6-1; d_gene: .; abundance: many; CDR3aa: CASRHDTQYF; CDR3nt: TGTGCCAGCAGACACGATACGCAGTATTTT
j_gene: TRBJ1-1; v_gene: TRBV27; d_gene: TRBD1; abundance: .; CDR3aa: CASLGTGLGDTEAFF; CDR3nt: TGTGCCAGCTTAGGGACAGGTTTAGGAGACACTGAAGCTTTCTTT
j_gene: TRBJ2-1; v_gene: TRBV5-1; d_gene: TRBD2; abundance: many; CDR3aa: CASSLVGGSNEQFF; CDR3nt: TGCGCCAGCAGCTTGGTCGGGGGGTCCAATGAGCAGTTCTTC
j_gene: TRBJ2-3; v_gene: TRBV11-2; d_gene: TRBD2; abundance: .; CDR3aa: CASSLGASGVPRYF; CDR3nt: TGTGCCAGCAGCTTAGGAGCTAGCGGGGTCCCCAGGTATTTT
j_gene: TRBJ2-7; v_gene: TRBV6-2/TRBV6-3; d_gene: TRBD1; abundance: many; CDR3aa: CASSFGQALRWQYF; CDR3nt: TGTGCCAGCAGTTTCGGACAGGCCTTACGATGGCAGTACTTC
j_gene: TRBJ2-2; v_gene: TRBV7-2; d_gene: TRBD1; abundance: few; CDR3aa: CASSLAAGGVSGELFF; CDR3nt: TGTGCCAGCAGCTTAGCGGCAGGGGGCGTGTCCGGGGAGCTGTTTTTT
j_gene: TRBJ2-5; v_gene: TRBV12-3/TRBV12-4; d_gene: TRBD2; abundance: many; CDR3aa: CASRAGTSGLKETQYF; CDR3nt: TGTGCCAGCAGAGCAGGGACTAGCGGGCTAAAAGAGACCCAGTACTTC
j_gene: TRBJ1-2; v_gene: TRBV12-3/TRBV12-4; d_gene: .; abundance: many; CDR3aa: CASNLFGKNYGYTF; CDR3nt: TGTGCCAGCAATCTATTCGGGAAGAACTATGGCTACACCTTC
j_gene: TRBJ2-5; v_gene: TRBV5-1; d_gene: TRBD2; abundance: few; CDR3aa: CASSPPLGLAGGLGETQYF; CDR3nt: TGCGCCAGCAGCCCACCACTCGGACTAGCGGGAGGCCTGGGGGAGACCCAGTACTTC
j_gene: TRBJ2-1; v_gene: TRBV7-2; d_gene: .; abundance: .; CDR3aa: CASSPPPAGSEQFF; CDR3nt: TGTGCCAGCAGCCCCCCTCCGGCGGGATCTGAGCAGTTCTTC
j_gene: TRBJ2-1; v_gene: TRBV25-1; d_gene: TRBD2; abundance: many; CDR3aa: CASSELGGSGYNEQFF; CDR3nt: TGTGCCAGCAGTGAATTGGGCGGGAGTGGGTACAATGAGCAGTTCTTC
j_gene: TRBJ1-6; v_gene: TRBV11-2; d_gene: .; abundance: many; CDR3aa: CASSPQGSNSPLHF; CDR3nt: TGTGCCAGCAGCCCACAGGGTAGTAATTCACCCCTCCACTTT
j_gene: TRBJ2-5; v_gene: TRBV10-3; d_gene: .; abundance: many; CDR3aa: CAISSTVQETQYF; CDR3nt: TGTGCCATCAGCTCCACAGTTCAAGAGACCCAGTACTTC
j_gene: TRBJ1-6; v_gene: TRBV6-1; d_gene: .; abundance: many; CDR3aa: CASTPGVSLDSSYNSPLHF; CDR3nt: TGTGCCAGCACTCCGGGGGTATCCCTGGATAGCTCCTATAATTCACCCCTCCACTTT
j_gene: TRBJ1-4; v_gene: TRBV27; d_gene: .; abundance: many; CDR3aa: CASSLSVGRGNEKLFF; CDR3nt: TGTGCCAGCAGTTTATCGGTGGGGCGGGGTAATGAAAAACTGTTTTTT
j_gene: TRBJ2-7; v_gene: TRBV20-1; d_gene: .; abundance: many; CDR3aa: CSAPGGSWGQYF; CDR3nt: TGCAGTGCCCCGGGCGGGTCCTGGGGGCAGTACTTC
j_gene: TRBJ2-1; v_gene: TRBV4-3; d_gene: .; abundance: few; CDR3aa: CASSQDPGPASEQFF; CDR3nt: TGCGCCAGCAGCCAAGATCCGGGCCCGGCGTCCGAGCAGTTCTTC
j_gene: TRBJ2-7; v_gene: TRBV5-5; d_gene: .; abundance: .; CDR3aa: CASSLGQRSSYEQYF; CDR3nt: TGTGCCAGCAGCTTGGGACAGCGCAGCTCCTACGAGCAGTACTTC
j_gene: TRBJ2-3; v_gene: TRBV7-2; d_gene: .; abundance: many; CDR3aa: CASSTRTVDTQYF; CDR3nt: TGTGCCAGCAGCACAAGGACGGTCGATACGCAGTATTTT
j_gene: TRBJ1-5; v_gene: TRBV19; d_gene: .; abundance: few; CDR3aa: CASSILQGHNQPQHF; CDR3nt: TGTGCCAGTAGTATACTACAGGGACACAATCAGCCCCAGCATTTT